This TCR beta chain is from a study of blood T cell repertoires in COVID-19. In the study overall: Both acute and convalescent COVID-19 samples were obtained from the United States, Italy and Spain. The analysed material was cDNA or gDNA that came from T cells, B-cell-depleted T cells, or PBMCs.

The ends were cut back, 3 bases at V and 2 bases at J, with 13 bases in the middle. From germline, CDR1 is SGDLS and CDR2 YYNGEE. This CDR3 is 15 amino acids long. Per the authors' pipeline: The authors estimated nucleated cell counts from reference gene primer amplification. Clones were sequenced by immunoSEQ multiplex PCR, and TCRdb holds only the in-frame ones, with some missing. The V and J calls and clone size come from that table; D and trimming were worked out from the DNA. This table has 130,000 to 150,000 clones, 60% to 80% appearing once. V usage is TRBV9 and J usage is TRBJ2-3; D gene ambiguous. This receptor was taken from a man aged 45 to 65 with active or convalescent COVID-19. The specimen was peripheral blood. The CDR3, as DNA: TGTGCCAGCAGCGCTAAATCCAACCCCACAGATACGCAGTATTTT. Its protein product is CASSAKSNPTDTQYF.